This is a list of T cell receptor beta chains from one sample in a study of CD8 T cells in ankylosing spondylitis. Using its own MiXCR run on the 5' RACE reads, TCRdb lists one record per CDR3 protein. In the table there are 150,000 to 200,000 distinct CDR3 sequences, approximately 12% of which are singletons. The sample comprised blood, either unsorted or a sorted T cell fraction (not recorded which). The origin of the receptors is a female donor with ankylosing spondylitis or in good health (not recorded which). CDR3s include the opening cysteine and the closing phenylalanine or tryptophan. A D gene is named only where the DNA matches it firmly. A clone size is listed for some rows: how often the clone was seen (once, few, many), or a class if it is expanded.

j_call: TRBJ2-1
d_call: .
v_call: TRBV7-6
clone_size: .
cdr3_aa: CASSSPTSRGKNEQFF
cdr3_nt: TGTGCCAGCAGCAGCCCGACTAGTCGGGGAAAGAATGAGCAGTTCTTC

j_call: TRBJ1-5
d_call: .
v_call: TRBV7-2
clone_size: .
cdr3_aa: CASSLNRASNQPQHF
cdr3_nt: TGTGCCAGCAGCTTAAACAGGGCGAGCAATCAGCCCCAGCATTTT

j_call: TRBJ2-7
d_call: .
v_call: TRBV6-1
clone_size: many
cdr3_aa: CASSERGGSNYEQYF
cdr3_nt: TGTGCCAGCAGTGAAAGGGGAGGCAGTAACTACGAGCAGTACTTC

j_call: TRBJ2-7
d_call: .
v_call: TRBV28
clone_size: few
cdr3_aa: CASTSAWISYEQYF
cdr3_nt: TGTGCCAGCACCTCAGCCTGGATCTCCTACGAGCAGTACTTC

j_call: TRBJ2-7
d_call: .
v_call: TRBV20-1
clone_size: many
cdr3_aa: CSARDVTGLYEQYF
cdr3_nt: TGCAGTGCTAGAGACGTGACAGGACTGTACGAGCAGTACTTC

j_call: TRBJ1-2
d_call: .
v_call: TRBV12-3/TRBV12-4
clone_size: many
cdr3_aa: CASSLITGPYGYTF
cdr3_nt: TGTGCCAGCAGTTTGATTACGGGTCCCTATGGCTACACCTTC

j_call: TRBJ2-3
d_call: .
v_call: TRBV4-1
clone_size: many
cdr3_aa: CASSQVRGRDPSTDTQYF
cdr3_nt: TGCGCCAGCAGCCAAGTGCGGGGGCGGGACCCTAGCACAGATACGCAGTATTTT

j_call: TRBJ2-1
d_call: .
v_call: TRBV19
clone_size: .
cdr3_aa: CASSWAREQFF
cdr3_nt: TGTGCCAGTAGTTGGGCCCGTGAGCAGTTCTTC

j_call: TRBJ1-5
d_call: .
v_call: TRBV6-1
clone_size: many
cdr3_aa: CASSELSGQPQHF
cdr3_nt: TGTGCCAGCAGTGAACTATCTGGTCAGCCCCAGCATTTT

j_call: TRBJ2-1
d_call: TRBD2
v_call: TRBV7-2
clone_size: .
cdr3_aa: CASYTSGSSYNEQFF
cdr3_nt: TGTGCCAGCTACACTAGCGGGAGCTCCTACAATGAGCAGTTCTTC

j_call: TRBJ1-5
d_call: TRBD1
v_call: TRBV6-1
clone_size: many
cdr3_aa: CASRPTGSNNQPQHF
cdr3_nt: TGTGCCAGCAGGCCGACAGGGTCAAACAATCAGCCCCAGCATTTT

j_call: TRBJ2-3
d_call: TRBD2
v_call: TRBV7-6
clone_size: few
cdr3_aa: CASSSIAGVSTDTQYF
cdr3_nt: TGTGCCAGCAGTTCCATAGCGGGAGTGAGCACAGATACGCAGTATTTT

j_call: TRBJ2-3
d_call: TRBD2
v_call: TRBV20-1
clone_size: .
cdr3_aa: CSADTLAGGRDTQYF
cdr3_nt: TGCAGTGCGGACACCCTAGCGGGAGGAAGAGATACGCAGTATTTT

j_call: TRBJ2-7
d_call: .
v_call: TRBV3-1
clone_size: many
cdr3_aa: CASSQGGPYEQYF
cdr3_nt: TGTGCCAGCAGCCAAGGCGGCCCCTACGAGCAGTACTTC

j_call: TRBJ2-2
d_call: .
v_call: TRBV19
clone_size: .
cdr3_aa: CASSPGASNTGELFF
cdr3_nt: TGTGCCAGTAGCCCCGGGGCTTCGAACACCGGGGAGCTGTTTTTT

j_call: TRBJ1-2
d_call: .
v_call: TRBV9
clone_size: many
cdr3_aa: CASSVGGQANYGYTF
cdr3_nt: TGTGCCAGCAGCGTAGGAGGCCAAGCTAACTATGGCTACACCTTC

j_call: TRBJ2-3
d_call: .
v_call: TRBV5-5
clone_size: .
cdr3_aa: CASSLRRGTDTQYF
cdr3_nt: TGTGCCAGCAGCTTGCGGAGGGGCACAGATACGCAGTATTTT

j_call: TRBJ2-2
d_call: TRBD2
v_call: TRBV7-9
clone_size: few
cdr3_aa: CASSSGLAGELFF
cdr3_nt: TGTGCCAGCAGTTCAGGACTAGCCGGGGAGCTGTTTTTT

j_call: TRBJ2-1
d_call: TRBD2
v_call: TRBV29-1
clone_size: many
cdr3_aa: CSVRPGLADNEQFF
cdr3_nt: TGCAGCGTTCGGCCGGGACTAGCGGACAATGAGCAGTTCTTC

j_call: TRBJ2-7
d_call: .
v_call: TRBV12-3/TRBV12-4
clone_size: .
cdr3_aa: CASRPLGAGREEQYF
cdr3_nt: TGTGCCAGCAGGCCCCTGGGGGCGGGACGCGAGGAGCAGTACTTC

j_call: TRBJ1-2
d_call: .
v_call: TRBV25-1
clone_size: many
cdr3_aa: CASSLNRAHGYTF
cdr3_nt: TGTGCCAGCAGCTTAAACAGGGCCCATGGCTACACCTTC

j_call: TRBJ2-7
d_call: .
v_call: TRBV3-1
clone_size: .
cdr3_aa: CASSQDFRDIFSYEQYF
cdr3_nt: TGTGCCAGCAGCCAAGATTTTAGGGACATCTTCTCCTACGAGCAGTACTTC

j_call: TRBJ1-1
d_call: .
v_call: TRBV12-3/TRBV12-4
clone_size: .
cdr3_aa: CASSLTVSEAFF
cdr3_nt: TGTGCCAGCAGCCTGACAGTCTCCGAAGCTTTCTTT

j_call: TRBJ2-3
d_call: .
v_call: TRBV11-2
clone_size: few
cdr3_aa: CASSSSRIDSTSSTDTQYF
cdr3_nt: TGTGCCAGCAGCTCCTCCCGAATAGACAGTACTTCTAGCACAGATACGCAGTATTTT

j_call: TRBJ2-2
d_call: TRBD2
v_call: TRBV7-3
clone_size: few
cdr3_aa: CATQKREGVGELFF
cdr3_nt: TGTGCCACCCAGAAGCGGGAGGGCGTCGGGGAGCTGTTTTTT

j_call: TRBJ2-7
d_call: .
v_call: TRBV5-6
clone_size: many
cdr3_aa: CASSVYQGSLFYEQYF
cdr3_nt: TGTGCCAGCAGCGTCTACCAGGGCTCCCTTTTCTACGAGCAGTACTTC

j_call: TRBJ2-5
d_call: TRBD1
v_call: TRBV18
clone_size: .
cdr3_aa: CASSPPGQGQETQYF
cdr3_nt: TGTGCCAGCTCACCACCGGGACAGGGTCAGGAGACCCAGTACTTC

j_call: TRBJ2-3
d_call: .
v_call: TRBV4-3
clone_size: many
cdr3_aa: CASSQPFGSGTDTQYF
cdr3_nt: TGCGCCAGCAGCCAACCGTTCGGGAGTGGGACAGATACGCAGTATTTT

j_call: TRBJ2-1
d_call: TRBD1
v_call: TRBV5-1
clone_size: few
cdr3_aa: CASRTQGTGNEQFF
cdr3_nt: TGCGCCAGCAGGACTCAGGGGACAGGGAATGAGCAGTTCTTC

j_call: TRBJ2-5
d_call: .
v_call: TRBV20-1
clone_size: .
cdr3_aa: CSAPGLVRGQYF
cdr3_nt: TGCAGTGCTCCTGGACTTGTTAGGGGCCAGTACTTC

j_call: TRBJ2-7
d_call: .
v_call: TRBV21-1
clone_size: many
cdr3_aa: CASSKALTSGTMYEQYF
cdr3_nt: TGTGCCAGCAGCAAAGCGCTGACTAGCGGTACGATGTACGAGCAGTACTTC

j_call: TRBJ1-4
d_call: .
v_call: TRBV5-6
clone_size: many
cdr3_aa: CASSAYQYATNEKLFF
cdr3_nt: TGTGCCAGCAGCGCCTACCAATACGCAACTAATGAAAAACTGTTTTTT

j_call: TRBJ2-7
d_call: .
v_call: TRBV5-1
clone_size: many
cdr3_aa: CATLRFLSRASSYEQYF
cdr3_nt: TGCGCCACCTTGAGGTTTTTGTCGAGGGCCAGCTCCTACGAGCAGTACTTC

j_call: TRBJ2-3
d_call: .
v_call: TRBV7-2
clone_size: many
cdr3_aa: CASSLVVHTQYF
cdr3_nt: TGTGCCAGCAGCCTTGTGGTACATACGCAGTATTTT

j_call: TRBJ2-7
d_call: TRBD1
v_call: TRBV18
clone_size: many
cdr3_aa: CASSPLTSESGQGSYEQYF
cdr3_nt: TGTGCCAGCTCACCCCTAACGTCGGAGTCAGGACAGGGGTCCTACGAGCAGTACTTC

j_call: TRBJ2-2
d_call: TRBD2
v_call: TRBV20-1
clone_size: many
cdr3_aa: CSASGAGTGELFF
cdr3_nt: TGCAGTGCTAGTGGAGCGGGGACCGGGGAGCTGTTTTTT

j_call: TRBJ1-5
d_call: TRBD1
v_call: TRBV20-1
clone_size: .
cdr3_aa: CSAKPGGWGNQPQHF
cdr3_nt: TGCAGTGCTAAGCCAGGGGGCTGGGGCAATCAGCCCCAGCATTTT

j_call: TRBJ2-1
d_call: TRBD2
v_call: TRBV4-2
clone_size: many
cdr3_aa: CASSQEGQGLAPYNEQFF
cdr3_nt: TGTGCCAGCAGCCAAGAGGGTCAGGGACTAGCCCCCTACAATGAGCAGTTCTTC

j_call: TRBJ1-4
d_call: TRBD1
v_call: TRBV15
clone_size: many
cdr3_aa: CATRVDREQEKLFF
cdr3_nt: TGTGCCACCAGAGTGGACAGGGAACAAGAAAAACTGTTTTTT

j_call: TRBJ2-3
d_call: .
v_call: TRBV10-3
clone_size: many
cdr3_aa: CAISESTGNTDTQYF
cdr3_nt: TGTGCCATCAGTGAGTCTACAGGGAACACAGATACGCAGTATTTT

j_call: TRBJ1-1
d_call: TRBD1
v_call: TRBV5-6
clone_size: many
cdr3_aa: CASSSGTGEFPEAFF
cdr3_nt: TGTGCCAGCAGCTCGGGGACAGGGGAGTTCCCTGAAGCTTTCTTT

j_call: TRBJ1-4
d_call: .
v_call: TRBV4-3
clone_size: many
cdr3_aa: CASSQAVSPNEKLFF
cdr3_nt: TGCGCCAGCAGCCAAGCGGTATCCCCCAATGAAAAACTGTTTTTT

j_call: TRBJ1-4
d_call: .
v_call: TRBV20-1
clone_size: many
cdr3_aa: CSALGGENEKLFF
cdr3_nt: TGCAGTGCCCTGGGGGGGGAGAATGAAAAACTGTTTTTT

j_call: TRBJ1-1
d_call: .
v_call: TRBV24-1
clone_size: many
cdr3_aa: CATSDTGSGTEAFF
cdr3_nt: TGTGCCACCAGTGACACAGGGAGTGGCACTGAAGCTTTCTTT

j_call: TRBJ2-2
d_call: .
v_call: TRBV29-1
clone_size: many
cdr3_aa: CSVDAGRTGELFF
cdr3_nt: TGCAGCGTTGATGCAGGGAGGACCGGGGAGCTGTTTTTT

j_call: TRBJ2-5
d_call: .
v_call: TRBV19
clone_size: .
cdr3_aa: CASSTSPSETQYF
cdr3_nt: TGTGCCAGTAGTACCAGTCCCAGCGAGACCCAGTACTTC

j_call: TRBJ1-1
d_call: .
v_call: TRBV2
clone_size: many
cdr3_aa: CASKKERTNTEAFF
cdr3_nt: TGTGCCAGCAAGAAGGAAAGGACGAACACTGAAGCTTTCTTT

j_call: TRBJ1-2
d_call: .
v_call: TRBV27
clone_size: .
cdr3_aa: CASSFAGAGGYTF
cdr3_nt: TGTGCCAGCAGTTTCGCTGGGGCGGGGGGCTACACCTTC

j_call: TRBJ1-6
d_call: .
v_call: TRBV4-1
clone_size: many
cdr3_aa: CASSQGRAGDGSPLHF
cdr3_nt: TGCGCCAGCAGCCAAGGGCGGGCAGGAGATGGCTCACCCCTCCACTTT

j_call: TRBJ1-1
d_call: .
v_call: TRBV28
clone_size: many
cdr3_aa: CASSLRAQVAFF
cdr3_nt: TGTGCCAGCAGTTTACGGGCCCAGGTAGCTTTCTTT

j_call: TRBJ2-3
d_call: TRBD1
v_call: TRBV5-4
clone_size: few
cdr3_aa: CASSHDGQADTQYF
cdr3_nt: TGTGCCAGCAGCCATGACGGACAGGCAGATACGCAGTATTTT

j_call: TRBJ1-1
d_call: .
v_call: TRBV5-5
clone_size: many
cdr3_aa: CASSLGRLGGAEAFF
cdr3_nt: TGTGCCAGCAGCTTGGGCCGGTTGGGAGGGGCTGAAGCTTTCTTT

j_call: TRBJ2-4
d_call: TRBD2
v_call: TRBV29-1
clone_size: .
cdr3_aa: CSVDGTSGGAIQYF
cdr3_nt: TGCAGCGTTGATGGAACTAGCGGGGGGGCCATTCAGTACTTC